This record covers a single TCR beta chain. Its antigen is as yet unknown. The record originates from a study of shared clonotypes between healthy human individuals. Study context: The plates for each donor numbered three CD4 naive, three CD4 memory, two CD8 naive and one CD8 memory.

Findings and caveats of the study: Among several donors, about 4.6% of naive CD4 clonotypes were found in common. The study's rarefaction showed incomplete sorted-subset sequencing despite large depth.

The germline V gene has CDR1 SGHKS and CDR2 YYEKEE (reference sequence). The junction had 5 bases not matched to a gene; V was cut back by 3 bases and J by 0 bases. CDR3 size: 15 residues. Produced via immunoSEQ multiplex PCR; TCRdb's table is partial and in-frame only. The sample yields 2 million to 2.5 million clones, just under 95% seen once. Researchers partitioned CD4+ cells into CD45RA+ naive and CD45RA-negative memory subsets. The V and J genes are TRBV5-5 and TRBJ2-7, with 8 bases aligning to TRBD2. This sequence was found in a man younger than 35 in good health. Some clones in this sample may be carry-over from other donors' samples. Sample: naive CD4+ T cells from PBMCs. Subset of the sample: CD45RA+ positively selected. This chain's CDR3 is CASSWNGRGSYEQYF. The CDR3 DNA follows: TGTGCCAGCAGCTGGAACGGGAGGGGCTCCTACGAGCAGTACTTC. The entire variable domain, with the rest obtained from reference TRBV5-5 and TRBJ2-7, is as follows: DAGVTQSPTHLIKTRGQQVTLRCSPISGHKSVSWYQQVLGQGPQFIFQYYEKEERGRGNFPDRFSARQFPNYSSELNVNALLLGDSALYLCASSWNGRGSYEQYFGPGTRLTVT.